This note documents a single T cell receptor beta chain sequence. Its antigen is as yet unknown. This sample stems from a study of cytomegalovirus exposure and HLA in healthy donors. Points from the study as a whole: The study found most TCR sequences rare, yet found some public TCRs in many donors. Roughly 170 TCR beta chains were listed as cytomegalovirus-associated.

Only in-frame clones appear in the TCRdb table, and some are missing; sequencing was by immunoSEQ multiplex PCR. This sample carries 120,000 to 150,000 clones, roughly 87% of them seen once, and the ten largest clones take less than 5.5%. This CDR3 is built from 18 residues. J was trimmed by 2 bases and V by 4 bases; bases with no gene match: 7. The germline CDR1 and CDR2 sequences are SGHAT and FQNNGV. The clonotype was recovered from a man aged 18 to 29 in good health and CMV-seropositive. The J gene is TRBJ2-1, the V gene TRBV11-2, with 14 bases fitting TRBD2. Sequenced material: PBMCs. The CDR3 DNA follows: TGTGCCAGCAGCTCCACCCTGACTAGCGGGAGGGCCTACAATGAGCAGTTCTTC. Amino acids: CASSSTLTSGRAYNEQFF.